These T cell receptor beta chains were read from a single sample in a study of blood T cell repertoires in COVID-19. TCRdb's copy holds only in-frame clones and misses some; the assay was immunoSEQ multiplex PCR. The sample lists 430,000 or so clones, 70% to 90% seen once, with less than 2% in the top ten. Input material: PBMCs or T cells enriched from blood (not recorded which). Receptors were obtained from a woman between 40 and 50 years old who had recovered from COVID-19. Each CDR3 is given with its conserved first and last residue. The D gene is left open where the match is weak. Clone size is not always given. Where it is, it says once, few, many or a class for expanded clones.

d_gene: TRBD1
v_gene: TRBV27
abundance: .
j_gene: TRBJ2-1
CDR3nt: TGTGCCAGCAGGCATGGGGCTGGGACAGGCAGCAATGAGCAGTTCTTC
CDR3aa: CASRHGAGTGSNEQFF

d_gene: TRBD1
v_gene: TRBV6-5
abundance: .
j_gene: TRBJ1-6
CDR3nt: TGTGCCAGCAGTTCAGACAGGGTGAGGTCCTTTTCACCCCTCCACTTT
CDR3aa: CASSSDRVRSFSPLHF

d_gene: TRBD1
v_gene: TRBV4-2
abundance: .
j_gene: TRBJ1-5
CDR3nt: TGTGCCAGCAGCCAAAGACAGGGGACGAGCAATCAGCCCCAGCATTTT
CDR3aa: CASSQRQGTSNQPQHF

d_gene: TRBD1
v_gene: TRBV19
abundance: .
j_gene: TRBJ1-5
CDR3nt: TGTGCCAGTAGCCTGGACAGGGCGGATCAGCCCCAGCATTTT
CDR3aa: CASSLDRADQPQHF

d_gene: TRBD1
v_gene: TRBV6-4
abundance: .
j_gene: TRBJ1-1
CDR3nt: TGTGCCAGCAGTGTGGACAGGGGCGGCACTGAAGCTTTCTTT
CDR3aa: CASSVDRGGTEAFF

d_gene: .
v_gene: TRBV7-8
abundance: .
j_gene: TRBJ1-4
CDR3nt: TGTGCCAGCACTTTCGGCCAGGGAAAGGCTCGTGAAAAACTGTTTTTT
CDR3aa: CASTFGQGKAREKLFF

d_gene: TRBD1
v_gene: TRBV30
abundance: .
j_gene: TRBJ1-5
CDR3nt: TGTGCCTGGAGTAACAGGGGCTCGGGGCCCCAGCATTTT
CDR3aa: CAWSNRGSGPQHF

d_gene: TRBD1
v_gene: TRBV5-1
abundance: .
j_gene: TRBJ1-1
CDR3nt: TGCGCCAGCAGCTTGAGCTCCGGGACAGGGATTGAAGCTTTCTTT
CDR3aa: CASSLSSGTGIEAFF

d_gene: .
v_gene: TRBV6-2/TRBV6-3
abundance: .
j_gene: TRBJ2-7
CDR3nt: TGTGCCAGCAGTTACCCTTTCTACGAGCAGTACTTC
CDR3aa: CASSYPFYEQYF

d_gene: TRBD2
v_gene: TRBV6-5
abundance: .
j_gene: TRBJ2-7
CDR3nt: TGTGCCAGCAGTACACTAGCGGGGGGATACGAGCAGTACTTC
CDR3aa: CASSTLAGGYEQYF

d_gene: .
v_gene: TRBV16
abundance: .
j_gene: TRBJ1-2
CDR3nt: TGTGCCAGCGGTCGCAGGGAAGCTAACTATGGCTACACCTTC
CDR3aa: CASGRREANYGYTF

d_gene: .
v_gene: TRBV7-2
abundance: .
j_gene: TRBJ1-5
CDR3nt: TGTGCCAGCAGCTTAGCCACCGGCGGGAGCAATCAGCCCCAGCATTTT
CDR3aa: CASSLATGGSNQPQHF

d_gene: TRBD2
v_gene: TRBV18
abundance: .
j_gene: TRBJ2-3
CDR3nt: TGTGCCAGCTCTTCAACTAGCGGGGGTACAGATACGCAGTATTTT
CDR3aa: CASSSTSGGTDTQYF

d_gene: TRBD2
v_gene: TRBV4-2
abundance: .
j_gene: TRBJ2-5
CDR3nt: TGTGCCAGCAGCCAAATGGGGAGGGAGGAGACCCAGTACTTC
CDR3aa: CASSQMGREETQYF

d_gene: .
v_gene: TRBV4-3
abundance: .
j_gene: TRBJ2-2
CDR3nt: TGCGCCAGCAGCCTGCGAACAGGGCCCACCGGGGAGCTGTTTTTT
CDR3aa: CASSLRTGPTGELFF

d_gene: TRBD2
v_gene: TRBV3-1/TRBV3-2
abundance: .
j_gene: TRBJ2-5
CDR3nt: TGTGCCAGCAGCCAAGACGGGGGGCTAGCGGGAGGGCTGGAGACCCAGTACTTC
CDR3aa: CASSQDGGLAGGLETQYF

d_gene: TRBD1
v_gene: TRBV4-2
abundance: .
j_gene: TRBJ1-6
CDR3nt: TGTGCCAGCAGCCAAGTTTTACAGGGGGCTTCACCCCTCCACTTT
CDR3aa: CASSQVLQGASPLHF

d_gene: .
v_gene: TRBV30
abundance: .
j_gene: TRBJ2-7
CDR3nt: TGTGCCTGGAGGGGCCTATATGCCCCCTACGAGCAGTACTTC
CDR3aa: CAWRGLYAPYEQYF

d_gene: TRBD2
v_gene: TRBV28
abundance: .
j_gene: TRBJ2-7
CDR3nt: TGTGCCAGCAGTCCCGGGACTAGCGGGAGTGGGTACGAGCAGTACTTC
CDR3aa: CASSPGTSGSGYEQYF

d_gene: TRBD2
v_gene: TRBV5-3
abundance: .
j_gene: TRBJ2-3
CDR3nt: TGTGCCAGAAGCTACACTACTGATAGCGGGAGGACCACAGATACGCAGTATTTT
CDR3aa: CARSYTTDSGRTTDTQYF

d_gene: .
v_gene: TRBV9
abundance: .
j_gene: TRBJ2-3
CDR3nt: TGTGCCAGCAGCGTAGCGGGAGTGGCACCAGATACGCAGTATTTT
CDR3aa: CASSVAGVAPDTQYF

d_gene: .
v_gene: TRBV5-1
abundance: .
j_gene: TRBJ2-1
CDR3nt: TGCGCCAGCAGCTTGGGGCAGGGGCAGGACAATGAGCAGTTCTTC
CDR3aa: CASSLGQGQDNEQFF

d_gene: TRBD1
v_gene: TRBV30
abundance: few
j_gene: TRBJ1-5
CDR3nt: TGTGCCTGGAGTCCGACAGGGGGCATGCGGGAGCCCCAGCATTTT
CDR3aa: CAWSPTGGMREPQHF

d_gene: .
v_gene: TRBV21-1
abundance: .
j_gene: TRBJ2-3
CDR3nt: TGTGCCACCCTGGACAGAAAACCACAAGAGATCACAGATACGCAGTATTTT
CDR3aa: CATLDRKPQEITDTQYF